These 32 T cell receptor beta chains came from one sample sequenced in a study of identical twins. In TCRdb, the 5' RACE reads were re-called with MiXCR into one record per CDR3 protein. The table records approximately 530,000 distinct CDR3 sequences, under 25% of them present only once. This same sample was also taken into another study, of yellow fever vaccine responses in identical twins.

Sequences were obtained from CD4+ T cells sorted from blood. These receptors were obtained from a woman in her late teens or twenties in good health.

In this sample, this clonotype turned up a few times. The chain links TRBV6-5 to TRBJ1-2; D remains unclear. Trimming removed 3 bases at V and 0 bases at J, with 8 bases between. Per the germline V gene, CDR1 is MNHEY and CDR2 is SVGAGI. The CDR3 sequence is 14 residues long. The CDR3 nucleotides read TGTGCCAGCAGTTATTCCGGGGCTAACTATGGCTACACCTTC. Its protein product is CASSYSGANYGYTF.

The chain uses TRBV12-3 or TRBV12-4 and TRBJ1-2; TRBD1 might be the D (6 bases). Trimming pared 2 bases from V and 7 bases from J, leaving 11 bases between. The CDR3 is 13 amino acids. The CDR3 is CASSLSGDGGYTF. The DNA of the CDR3 is TGTGCCAGCAGTTTATCAGGGGATGGTGGCTACACCTTC.

This clonotype was detected a few times. The CDR3 spells CASSLWDRAGTEAFF. Here the CDR3 DNA reads TGCGCCAGCAGCTTGTGGGACAGGGCGGGGACTGAAGCTTTCTTT. The chain employs TRBV5-1 and TRBJ1-1; 9 bases are a match to TRBD1. Germline lookup yields CDR1 SGHRS and CDR2 YFSETQ. This CDR3 comprises 15 residues. The ends lost 1 base at V and 5 bases at J; junction bases unmatched: 6.

This clonotype was seen only a few times. J is TRBJ2-7 and V is TRBV27; D is possibly TRBD2 (6 bases). V was cut by 5 bases and J by 4 bases, with 18 bases left in between. CDR1 MNHEY and CDR2 SMNVEV come from the germline V gene (reference sequence). The CDR3 contains 15 residues. CDR3 sequence reads: CASSLRDLGPYEQYF. The CDR3 nucleotides read TGTGCCAGCAGTCTCCGGGACTTGGGGCCTTACGAGCAGTACTTC.

This chain connects TRBV7-6 to TRBJ2-2; TRBD2 aligns across 10 bases. V lost 5 bases and J lost 6; bases outside the gene matches: 9. CDR1 and CDR2 (germline): SGHVS, FNYEAQ. CDR3 size: 16 residues. As DNA, the CDR3 is TGTGCCAGCAGCCCAGAAGCGGGAGGGCCCTCCGGGGAGCTGTTTTTT. Its protein is CASSPEAGGPSGELFF.

A few counts support this clonotype. J is TRBJ1-5 and V is TRBV6-2 or TRBV6-3; no reliable D call. The germline CDR1 and CDR2 sequences are MNHEY and SVGEGT. This CDR3 has 12 residues. V shed 8 bases and J shed 5 bases, with 10 bases lying between them. CDR3: CASGLYDQPQHF. In DNA, the CDR3 is TGTGCCAGCGGCCTGTATGATCAGCCCCAGCATTTT.

This clonotype was seen at least ten times. V gene TRBV10-2 combines with J gene TRBJ1-1; the D is unclear. Trimming removed 2 bases from V and 1 base from J, with 5 bases in between. This CDR3 spans 13 amino acids. Germline V gene lookup returns CDR1 WSHSY and CDR2 SAAADI. In nucleotides, the CDR3 is TGCGCCAGCAGTGAGGGAGGGAACACTGAAGCTTTCTTT. It is translated as CASSEGGNTEAFF.

The CDR3 is CASSIDGAGGLNEQFF. CDR3 bases: TGTGCCAGTAGTATAGACGGGGCGGGGGGCCTCAATGAGCAGTTCTTC. The chain links TRBV19 to TRBJ2-1; 8 positions match TRBD2. CDR1 is LNHDA, CDR2 SQIVND, per germline (reference sequence). The CDR3 is made up of 16 amino acids. V was pared by 0 bases and J by 6 bases, with 7 bases of the junction left unmatched.

Only a few counts were recorded for this clonotype. The rearrangement links TRBV28 to TRBJ2-5; TRBD1 is a possible D gene (7 bases). Per the germline V gene, CDR1 is MDHEN and CDR2 is SYDVKM. CDR3 length: 13 amino acids. Trimming cost V 8 bases and J 7 bases, with 17 bases left between them. The CDR3 here is CASVQGGFWTQYF. In DNA, the CDR3 is TGTGCCAGCGTTCAGGGGGGCTTTTGGACCCAGTACTTC.

In its sample, this clonotype was seen a few times. The rearrangement links TRBV11-1 to TRBJ2-5; 7 positions match TRBD1. This CDR3 has 15 amino acids. The V and J ends lost 5 bases and 3 bases, in that order; junction bases with no gene match: 9. Germline loops: CDR1 SGHAT, CDR2 FQDESV (reference sequence). The CDR3 is CASSGNRGPKETQYF. As DNA, the CDR3 is TGTGCCAGCAGCGGAAACAGGGGACCCAAAGAGACCCAGTACTTC.

Only a few counts were recorded for this clonotype. This sequence joins TRBV28 and TRBJ2-1, with TRBD2 identical over 8 bases. The length of the CDR3 is 14 residues. Germline loops: CDR1 MDHEN, CDR2 SYDVKM. The J segment lost 4 bases and the V segment lost 5 bases, leaving 4 bases of the junction unmatched. CDR3 DNA: TGTGCCAGCAGTGTTAGCGGGGAGTACAATGAGCAGTTCTTC. Residues: CASSVSGEYNEQFF.

This chain uses TRBV10-3 with TRBJ2-3; D tentatively fits TRBD1 or TRBD2 (6 bases each). The CDR3 spans 16 residues. Germline assignment: CDR1 ENHRY and CDR2 SYGVKD. The germline V and J ends were trimmed by 6 bases and 0 bases, with 16 bases remaining between them. The CDR3 sequence is CAIRQGGASSTDTQYF. CDR3 DNA sequence: TGTGCCATCAGACAGGGAGGCGCGTCTAGCACAGATACGCAGTATTTT.

This clonotype showed up just a few times. The V and J genes are TRBV6-1 and TRBJ2-3; D possibly corresponds to TRBD2 (5 bases). Germline assignment: CDR1 MNHNS and CDR2 SASEGT. This CDR3 has 13 amino acids. V gave up 6 bases and J gave up 3 bases, with 10 bases separating them. Here the CDR3 DNA reads TGTGCCAGCAGGGAACTAGGGACAGATACGCAGTATTTT. As protein: CASRELGTDTQYF.

J is TRBJ2-5 and V is TRBV3-1; D is undetermined. The CDR3 runs to 17 residues. Trimming shortened V by 0 bases and J by 5 bases, and 19 bases separated the two germline ends. Germline values: CDR1 LGHDT, CDR2 YNNKEL (reference sequence). The CDR3 sequence is CASSQDLTAYDQETQYF. The CDR3 nucleotides are TGTGCCAGCAGCCAAGATTTAACAGCGTACGATCAGGAGACCCAGTACTTC.

This chain joins TRBV20-1 and TRBJ2-7, with 7 nucleotides matching TRBD1. This CDR3 spans 11 amino acids. CDR1 and CDR2 from the germline V gene are DFQATT and SNEGSKA (reference sequence). Trimming removed 5 bases from V and 6 bases from J; junction bases left unmatched: 4. CDR3 in DNA: TGCAGTGCTGATCACAGGGGCGAGCAGTACGTC. Its protein product is CSADHRGEQYV.

The V call is TRBV15, the J call TRBJ1-4; D is uncertain. Per the germline V gene, CDR1 is LNHNV and CDR2 is YYDKDF (reference sequence). The CDR3 covers 15 residues. Trimming removed 3 bases from V and 5 bases from J, with 13 bases in between. CDR3 loop: CATSRSREPNEKLFF. CDR3 nucleotide sequence: TGTGCCACCAGCAGGTCCAGAGAACCCAATGAAAAACTGTTTTTT.

This chain links TRBV10-3 with TRBJ2-7; maybe TRBD2 (6 bases). CDR3 size: 17 residues. The V gene lost 0 bases and the J gene lost 2 bases, with 17 bases spanning the gap. Germline lookup yields CDR1 ENHRY and CDR2 SYGVKD. The DNA of the CDR3 is TGTGCCATCAGTGAGTCGGGGGGACTTTTGACCACCTACGAGCAGTACTTC. Protein: CAISESGGLLTTYEQYF.

This clonotype was recorded a few times. V usage is TRBV11-3 and J usage is TRBJ2-7; D could derive from TRBD1 or TRBD2 (5 bases each). Trimming cost V 4 bases and J 0 bases, with 16 bases left between them. The CDR3 extends over 16 amino acids. Germline CDR1 reads SGHNT; CDR2 reads YENEEA. CDR3 sequence reads: CASSSPGEGSSYEQYF. CDR3 bases: TGTGCCAGCAGCTCACCGGGTGAGGGGAGCTCCTACGAGCAGTACTTC.

The chain employs TRBV11-2 and TRBJ2-1; 11 bases agree with TRBD2. The germline V gene has CDR1 SGHAT and CDR2 FQNNGV. There are 19 residues in the CDR3. V lost 5 bases to trimming and J lost 8 bases; unmatched junction nucleotides: 20. In DNA, the CDR3 is TGTGCCAGCAGCCCGCGACCGTTGACTAGCGGGGACCGAGGAGATGAGCAGTTCTTC. It encodes CASSPRPLTSGDRGDEQFF. The variable domain in full, completed from reference TRBV11-2 and TRBJ2-1, reads EAGVAQSPRYKIIEKRQSVAFWCNPISGHATLYWYQQILGQGPKLLIQFQNNGVVDDSQLPKDRFSAERLKGVDSTLKIQPAKLEDSAVYLCASSPRPLTSGDRGDEQFFGPGTRLTVL.

This clonotype showed up many times. V usage is TRBV4-1 and J usage is TRBJ2-1; D gene unclear. The V gene's germline CDR1 is MGHRA and CDR2 YSYEKL. The CDR3 covers 18 residues. V was shortened by 0 bases and J by 3 bases, with 18 bases between the two germline ends. In nucleotides, the CDR3 is TGCGCCAGCAGCCAAGATAGGGATGCGGCCTCCCGCTACAATGAGCAGTTCTTC. This encodes CASSQDRDAASRYNEQFF.

This clonotype was observed a few times. The chain uses TRBV4-1 and TRBJ1-3; unclear D gene. Looked up from germline, CDR1 is MGHRA and CDR2 is YSYEKL. V was pared by 4 bases and J by 0 bases, with 4 bases between. This CDR3 has 13 amino acids. DNA of the CDR3: TGCGCCAGCAGCCTAGCCTCTGGAAACACCATATATTTT. Protein: CASSLASGNTIYF.

This clonotype has just a few counts. J is TRBJ2-3 and V is TRBV11-2; 9 nucleotides line up with TRBD2. Germline V gene lookup returns CDR1 SGHAT and CDR2 FQNNGV. Germline trimming cut 5 bases from V and 0 bases from J; bases unmatched to any gene: 18. This CDR3 comprises 20 residues. CDR3 in amino acids: CASSAGDGTSLSTSTDTQYF. The CDR3 region has the DNA TGTGCCAGCAGCGCCGGTGATGGGACTAGCTTGTCAACTAGCACAGATACGCAGTATTTT.

The chain recombines TRBV12-3 or TRBV12-4 with TRBJ2-1, with D uncertain. The CDR3 loop spans 12 amino acids. Trimming removed 3 bases from V and 11 bases from J, with 11 bases in between. CDR3 DNA sequence: TGTGCCAGCAGTTTGAATTTCGAGAAGCAGTTCTTC. Protein product: CASSLNFEKQFF.

J is TRBJ2-1 and V is TRBV7-9, with D unclear. The CDR3 is 14 residues long. Per germline, CDR1 SEHNR and CDR2 FQNEAQ (reference sequence). V lost 0 bases to trimming and J lost 4 bases, with 7 bases between them. CDR3 DNA sequence: TGTGCCAGCAGCTTAGCCGCTCGTTACAATGAGCAGTTCTTC. It codes for CASSLAARYNEQFF. Looking up the rest from reference TRBV7-9 and TRBJ2-1 gives the full variable domain: DTGVSQNPRHKITKRGQNVTFRCDPISEHNRLYWYRQTLGQGPEFLTYFQNEAQLEKSRLLSDRFSAERPKGSFSTLEIQRTEQGDSAMYLCASSLAARYNEQFFGPGTRLTVL.

The chain combines TRBV10-3 with TRBJ2-4; 9 positions match TRBD1. The CDR3 covers 17 residues. V was pared by 2 bases and J by 0 bases, with 5 bases of the junction left unmatched. CDR1 is ENHRY and CDR2 is SYGVKD in the germline V gene. In DNA, the CDR3 is TGTGCCATCAGTGAGCGACAGGGGGATCTAGCCAAAAACATTCAGTACTTC. Its translation is CAISERQGDLAKNIQYF.

The gene calls are TRBV5-5 and TRBJ2-1; D is tentatively TRBD1 or TRBD2 (7 bases each). Per the germline V gene, CDR1 is SGHKS and CDR2 is YYEKEE (reference sequence). This CDR3 region has 17 residues. V was trimmed by 4 bases and J by 4 bases, leaving 21 bases between them. The CDR3 region is CASSTKTGEGVYNEQFF. The DNA of the CDR3 is TGTGCCAGCAGCACGAAAACAGGGGAGGGGGTTTACAATGAGCAGTTCTTC.

This clonotype has only a few counts. The rearrangement links TRBV7-9 to TRBJ2-1; D call uncertain. This CDR3 has 16 residues. The V gene's germline CDR1 is SEHNR and CDR2 FQNEAQ (reference sequence). Trimming shortened V by 1 base and J by 8 bases, and 18 bases separated the two germline ends. The CDR3 loop reads CASSLVPLGNFDEQFF. CDR3 sequence (DNA): TGTGCCAGCAGCTTAGTGCCCCTGGGGAATTTCGATGAGCAGTTCTTC.

DNA for the CDR3: TGTGCCAGCAAGCCGGCCGGGACAGGGGTCTACGAGCAGTACGTC. This gives the protein CASKPAGTGVYEQYV. V usage is TRBV27 and J usage is TRBJ2-7, with 10 bases identical to TRBD1. V lost 7 bases to trimming and J lost 3 bases; unmatched junction nucleotides: 9. CDR3 length: 15 residues. Per the germline V gene, CDR1 is MNHEY and CDR2 is SMNVEV (reference sequence).

The chain has TRBV29-1 and TRBJ2-3; perhaps TRBD2 as D (6 bases). Trimming removed 3 bases from V and 0 bases from J, with 10 bases in between. Germline V CDR1 and CDR2: SQVTM, ANQGSEA. The CDR3 sequence is 14 residues long. The CDR3 DNA is TGCAGCGTTGATTTAGCGGCAAGCACAGATACGCAGTATTTT. It encodes CSVDLAASTDTQYF.

This clonotype was observed a few times. The chain uses TRBV20-1 and TRBJ2-1, with D possibly matching TRBD1 (5 bases). Looked up from germline, CDR1 is DFQATT and CDR2 is SNEGSKA (reference sequence). CDR3 length: 14 amino acids. V was cut by 6 bases and J by 7 bases, with 19 bases left in between. The CDR3 DNA reads TGCAGTGCCATTGACCCAAAAAGGGGAAATGAGCAGTTCTTC. It codes for CSAIDPKRGNEQFF.

CDR3: CSARPTTTGELFF. The CDR3 DNA sequence: TGCAGTGCTAGGCCGACTACAACCGGGGAGCTGTTTTTT. The chain joins TRBV20-1 to TRBJ2-2; D perhaps matches TRBD2 (5 bases). V was trimmed by 3 bases and J by 5 bases, leaving 10 bases between them. Germline lookup yields CDR1 DFQATT and CDR2 SNEGSKA (reference sequence). CDR3 size: 13 residues.

The rearrangement links TRBV5-5 to TRBJ1-5, with 7 positions matching TRBD1. Germline V gives CDR1 SGHKS, CDR2 YYEKEE (reference sequence). The J segment lost 5 bases and the V segment lost 2 bases, leaving 4 bases of the junction unmatched. There are 14 residues in the CDR3. CDR3 bases: TGTGCCAGCAGCTTCTCCCAGGGGGATCAGCCCCAGCATTTT. Its translation: CASSFSQGDQPQHF.